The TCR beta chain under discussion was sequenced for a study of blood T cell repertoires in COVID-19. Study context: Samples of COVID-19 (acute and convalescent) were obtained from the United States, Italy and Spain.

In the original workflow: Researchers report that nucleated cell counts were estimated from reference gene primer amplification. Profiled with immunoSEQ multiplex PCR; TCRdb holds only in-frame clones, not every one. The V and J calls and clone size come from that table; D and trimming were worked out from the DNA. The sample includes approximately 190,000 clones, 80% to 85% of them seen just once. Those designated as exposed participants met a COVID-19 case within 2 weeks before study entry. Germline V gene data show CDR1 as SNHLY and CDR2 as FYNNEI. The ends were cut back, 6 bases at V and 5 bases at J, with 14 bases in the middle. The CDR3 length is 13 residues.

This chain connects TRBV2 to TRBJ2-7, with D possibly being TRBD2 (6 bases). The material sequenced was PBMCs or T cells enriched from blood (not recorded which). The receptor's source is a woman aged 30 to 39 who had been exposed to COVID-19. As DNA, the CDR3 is TGTGCCAGCAGGGCCCCCGGGGGTAACGAGCAGTACTTC. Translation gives CASRAPGGNEQYF.